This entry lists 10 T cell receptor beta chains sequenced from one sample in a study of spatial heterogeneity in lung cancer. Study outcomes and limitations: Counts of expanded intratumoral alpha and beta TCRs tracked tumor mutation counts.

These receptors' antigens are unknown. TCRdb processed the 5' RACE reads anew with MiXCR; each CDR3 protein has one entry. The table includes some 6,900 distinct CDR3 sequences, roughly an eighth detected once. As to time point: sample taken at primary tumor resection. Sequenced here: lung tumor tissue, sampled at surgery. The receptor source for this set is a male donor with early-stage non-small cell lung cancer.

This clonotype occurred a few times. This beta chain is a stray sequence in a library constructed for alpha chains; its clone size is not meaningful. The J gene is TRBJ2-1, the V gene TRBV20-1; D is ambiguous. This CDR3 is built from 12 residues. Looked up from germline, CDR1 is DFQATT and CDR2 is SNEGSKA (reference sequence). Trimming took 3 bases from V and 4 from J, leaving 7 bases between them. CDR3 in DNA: TGCAGTGCTAGCGTTGGATACAATGAGCAGTTCTTC. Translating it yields CSASVGYNEQFF.

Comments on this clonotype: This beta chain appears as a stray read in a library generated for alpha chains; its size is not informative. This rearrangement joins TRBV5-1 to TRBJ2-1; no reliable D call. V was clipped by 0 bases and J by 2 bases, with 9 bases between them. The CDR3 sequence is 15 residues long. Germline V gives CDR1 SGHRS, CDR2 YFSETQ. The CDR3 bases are TGCGCCAGCAGCTTGGTCCAGGATGCCTACAATGAGCAGTTCTTC. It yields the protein CASSLVQDAYNEQFF.

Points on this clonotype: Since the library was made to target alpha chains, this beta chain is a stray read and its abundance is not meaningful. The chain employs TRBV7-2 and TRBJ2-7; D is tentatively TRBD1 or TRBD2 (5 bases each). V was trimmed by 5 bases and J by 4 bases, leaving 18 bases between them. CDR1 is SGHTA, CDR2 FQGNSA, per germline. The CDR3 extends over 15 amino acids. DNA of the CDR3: TGTGCCAGCAGCCACCGAAGGACGGGACCGTACGAGCAGTACTTC. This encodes CASSHRRTGPYEQYF.

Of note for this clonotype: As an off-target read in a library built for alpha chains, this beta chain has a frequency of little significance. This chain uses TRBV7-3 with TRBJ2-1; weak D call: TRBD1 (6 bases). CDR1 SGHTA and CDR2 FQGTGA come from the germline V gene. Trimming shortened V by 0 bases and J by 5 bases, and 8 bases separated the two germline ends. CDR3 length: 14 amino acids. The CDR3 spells CASSLTGADNEQFF. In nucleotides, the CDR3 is TGTGCCAGCAGCTTAACGGGGGCTGACAATGAGCAGTTCTTC.

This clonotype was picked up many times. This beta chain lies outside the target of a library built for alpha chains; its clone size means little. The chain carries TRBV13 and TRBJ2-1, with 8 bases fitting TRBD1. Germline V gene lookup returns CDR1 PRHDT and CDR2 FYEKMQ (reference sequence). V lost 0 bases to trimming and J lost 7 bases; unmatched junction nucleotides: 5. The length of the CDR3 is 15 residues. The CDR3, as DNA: TGTGCCAGCAGCTTAGGGCAGGGGGCGAGGAATGAGCAGTTCTTC. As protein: CASSLGQGARNEQFF.

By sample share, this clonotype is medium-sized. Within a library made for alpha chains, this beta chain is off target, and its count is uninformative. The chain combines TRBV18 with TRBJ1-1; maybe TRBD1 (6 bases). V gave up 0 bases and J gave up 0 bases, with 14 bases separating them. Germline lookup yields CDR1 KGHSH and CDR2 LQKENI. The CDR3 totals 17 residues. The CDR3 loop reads CASSPPIGTKMNTEAFF. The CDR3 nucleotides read TGTGCCAGCTCACCACCGATCGGGACAAAGATGAACACTGAAGCTTTCTTT. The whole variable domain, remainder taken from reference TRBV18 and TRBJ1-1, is NAGVMQNPRHLVRRRGQEARLRCSPMKGHSHVYWYRQLPEEGLKFMVYLQKENIIDESGMPKERFSAEFPKEGPSILRIQQVVRGDSAAYFCASSPPIGTKMNTEAFFGQGTRLTVV.

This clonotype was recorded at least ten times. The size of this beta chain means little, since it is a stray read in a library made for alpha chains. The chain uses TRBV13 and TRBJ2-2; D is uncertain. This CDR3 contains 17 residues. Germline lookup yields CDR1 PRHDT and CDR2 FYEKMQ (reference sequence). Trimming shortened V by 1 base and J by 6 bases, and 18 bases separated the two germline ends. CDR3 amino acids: CASSLVAGGNSAGELFF. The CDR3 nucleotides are TGTGCCAGCAGCTTAGTGGCAGGTGGGAATTCCGCCGGGGAGCTGTTTTTT.

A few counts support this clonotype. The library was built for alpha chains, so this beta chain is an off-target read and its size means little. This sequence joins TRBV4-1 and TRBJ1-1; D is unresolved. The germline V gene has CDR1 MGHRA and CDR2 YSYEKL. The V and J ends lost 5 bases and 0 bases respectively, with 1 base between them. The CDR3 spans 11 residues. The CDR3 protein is CASSMNTEAFF. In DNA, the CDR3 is TGCGCCAGCAGCATGAACACTGAAGCTTTCTTT.

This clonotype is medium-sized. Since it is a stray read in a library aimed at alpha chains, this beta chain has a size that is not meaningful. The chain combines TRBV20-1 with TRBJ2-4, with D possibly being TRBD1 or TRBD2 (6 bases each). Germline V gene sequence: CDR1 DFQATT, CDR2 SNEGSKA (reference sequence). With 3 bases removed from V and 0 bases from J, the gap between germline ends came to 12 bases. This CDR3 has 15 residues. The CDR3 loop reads CSASGQRVAKNIQYF. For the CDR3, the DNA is TGCAGTGCTAGTGGACAGCGGGTAGCCAAAAACATTCAGTACTTC.

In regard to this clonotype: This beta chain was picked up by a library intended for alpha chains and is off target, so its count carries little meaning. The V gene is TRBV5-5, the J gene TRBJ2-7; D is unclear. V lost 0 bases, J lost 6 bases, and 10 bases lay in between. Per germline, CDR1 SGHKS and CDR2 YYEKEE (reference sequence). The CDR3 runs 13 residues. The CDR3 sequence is CASSLDPAREQYF. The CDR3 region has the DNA TGTGCCAGCAGCTTGGATCCGGCTCGCGAGCAGTACTTC.